This TCR beta chain was observed in a study of regulatory T cells in long-lasting Graves disease. Time point meaning: newly diagnosed GD, antithyroid drugs for less than 3 months. Scientists built the TCR library using RNA that was extracted from PBMCs. The patient group derived from an endocrinology department in Xi'an, China. The authors built TCR beta libraries using iRepertoire HTBI primers and Arm-PCR of CDR3 regions. In the authors' methods: Across the samples, identification revealed around 65 TRBV and some 14 TRBJ segments. A single record per CDR3 protein comes from TCRdb applying MiXCR to the multiplex PCR reads. The V and J calls shown here were made by TCRdb, not taken from the authors' results. Of over 450,000 distinct CDR3 sequences listed, more than 10% are singletons. This clonotype showed up just a few times. The CDR3 runs to 16 residues. Trimming took 2 bases from V and 0 from J, leaving 11 bases between them. Per germline, CDR1 SGHTA and CDR2 FQGTGA.

In addition, the sample was reused for a study of T cells in Graves' hyperthyroidism and ophthalmopathy. As that report states: Among clonotypes expanded in thyroid above 0.001, most were also found in blood.

V and J are TRBV7-3 and TRBJ2-1; D may be TRBD1 (6 bases). The clonotype comes from a woman aged 30 to 39 with Graves disease. The sequences come from peripheral blood mononuclear cells (PBMCs), collected at new diagnosis, from a patient treated with antithyroid drugs. CDR3: CASSLAAGVSYNEQFF. The CDR3 DNA reads TGTGCCAGCAGCTTAGCGGCAGGGGTCTCCTACAATGAGCAGTTCTTC. Full variable domain (remainder filled in from reference TRBV7-3 and TRBJ2-1): GAGVSQTPSNKVTEKGKYVELRCDPISGHTALYWYRQSLGQGPEFLIYFQGTGAADDSGLPNDRFFAVRPEGSVSTLKIQRTERGDSAVYLCASSLAAGVSYNEQFFGPGTRLTVL.